This T cell receptor (beta chain) was profiled in a study of vaccination and CD4 T cells after COVID-19. Treatment here: roughly ten-day PBMC culture with coronavirus spike peptide pools or control peptides (ViraFEST assay). CD4+ T cells that came from the unexposed donor were collected before the COVID-19 pandemic (2011-2018). TCRs were sequenced by ViraFEST after antigen-specific T cells had been expanded with peptide pools. Four cold-coronavirus spikes and SARS-CoV-2 S/N served to probe CD4+ T cells taken from unexposed donors, cells permitting. Scientists ran DNA taken from cultured CD4+ T cells through the Oncomine TCR Beta short-read assay for sequencing. Genomic DNA was extracted from cultured CD4+ T cells. TCRdb redid the calling of the PCR reads with MiXCR, one entry per CDR3 protein. The sample has 11,000 or so distinct CDR3 sequences, about 29% seen once. The germline CDR1 and CDR2 sequences are KGHDR and SFDVKD. V shed 4 bases, J shed 5 bases, and the junction held 4 bases outside the gene matches. This CDR3 contains 15 residues.

General study findings and limits: Early timepoints after natural infection were not analyzed in these convalescent patients. For SARS-CoV-2-reactive clonotypes, the median went from about 20 to 38, a nonsignificant increase.

In its sample, this clonotype was seen a few times. Its matching antigen is unknown. Sequencing was carried out using CD4+ T cells from blood, cultured in vitro. The source is a human donor in good health. The chain joins TRBV24-1 to TRBJ2-5; 12 bases agree with TRBD1. CDR3 coding DNA: TGTGCCACCAGTGACCGGGACAGGGGGCTGGAGACCCAGTACTTC. Protein sequence: CATSDRDRGLETQYF.